What follows are 18 T cell receptor beta chains derived from one specimen sequenced in a study of T cells after yellow fever vaccination. TCRdb ran MiXCR on the 5' RACE reads and lists one entry per CDR3 protein. This table has 100,000 or so distinct CDR3 sequences, approximately 9% appearing once. Sequenced material: CD8+ T cells not binding an NS4B(214-222) dextramer, sorted from PBMCs, taken more than 13 days after the first yellow fever vaccination. Receptor source: a young man who received the YFV17D yellow fever vaccine.

The chain employs TRBV2 and TRBJ1-5; 9 bases align to TRBD1. The V and J ends lost 8 bases and 7 bases, in that order; junction bases with no gene match: 3. The CDR3 has 12 amino acids. Germline V gives CDR1 SNHLY, CDR2 FYNNEI. The CDR3 loop reads CASGTGRQPQHF. The CDR3 region has the DNA TGTGCCAGCGGGACAGGGAGGCAGCCCCAGCATTTT.

CDR3 in DNA: TGCAGTGCTAGAGATGGGGCGGGACAGGGATGGTTCGAGCAGTACGTC. Its translation: CSARDGAGQGWFEQYV. The chain links TRBV20-1 to TRBJ2-7; 9 bases match TRBD1. The V segment lost 0 bases and the J segment 6 bases; nucleotides outside the gene matches: 12. Germline CDR1 is DFQATT and CDR2 is SNEGSKA (reference sequence). The CDR3 length is 16 residues.

This chain joins TRBV12-3 or TRBV12-4 and TRBJ2-2, with TRBD1 matching 7 bases. The CDR3 is made up of 15 amino acids. Unmatched junction bases numbered 6, after V lost 5 bases and J lost 3 bases. CDR3 DNA sequence: TGTGCCAGCAGTCGCCGGGACAGATACACCGGGGAGCTGTTTTTT. This sequence encodes CASSRRDRYTGELFF.

In its sample, this clonotype was seen many times. The chain carries TRBV24-1 and TRBJ2-1; 7 nucleotides align to TRBD1. CDR1 is KGHDR, CDR2 SFDVKD, per germline. The CDR3 has 12 amino acids. V lost 9 bases and J lost 7; bases outside the gene matches: 5. DNA for the CDR3: TGTGCCACCGCCTCAGGGGGAAATGAGCAGTTCTTC. It encodes CATASGGNEQFF.

This clonotype appeared many times. The rearrangement uses TRBV7-2 and TRBJ2-1, with TRBD1 identical over 10 bases. Germline V lookup: CDR1 SGHTA, CDR2 FQGNSA. This CDR3 has 16 residues. With V trimmed by 6 bases and J by 2 bases, 7 bases remained unmatched. The DNA for the CDR3 is TGTGCCAGCAGGAAACGCGGGACAGGGGCCTACAATGAGCAGTTCTTC. Its protein is CASRKRGTGAYNEQFF.

This clonotype came up a few times. V gene TRBV14 combines with J gene TRBJ1-1; D gene ambiguous. CDR3 length: 13 residues. V shed 3 bases and J shed 5 bases, with 10 bases lying between them. Germline CDR1 and CDR2: SGHDN and FVKESK. CDR3 amino acids: CASSHGWQTEAFF. CDR3 coding DNA: TGTGCCAGCAGCCACGGGTGGCAGACTGAAGCTTTCTTT.

This clonotype was seen repeatedly, ten times or more. The chain joins TRBV11-2 to TRBJ2-1; TRBD1 matches 9 bases. In germline, CDR1 is SGHAT, CDR2 FQNNGV. Germline trimming cut 5 bases from V and 6 bases from J; bases unmatched to any gene: 11. The length of the CDR3 is 16 residues. CDR3 residues: CASSPGPGTGLNEQFF. DNA for the CDR3: TGTGCCAGCAGCCCAGGCCCCGGGACAGGGCTCAATGAGCAGTTCTTC.

The chain has TRBV11-2 and TRBJ2-7; no clear D. The germline V and J ends were trimmed by 3 bases and 2 bases, with 8 bases remaining between them. The CDR3 is 13 amino acids. Per germline, CDR1 SGHAT and CDR2 FQNNGV. The CDR3 DNA reads TGTGCCAGCAGCTTGGGGTCCCCCTACGAGCAGTACTTC. It specifies CASSLGSPYEQYF. Combining the CDR3 with reference TRBV11-2 and TRBJ2-7 gives the whole variable domain EAGVAQSPRYKIIEKRQSVAFWCNPISGHATLYWYQQILGQGPKLLIQFQNNGVVDDSQLPKDRFSAERLKGVDSTLKIQPAKLEDSAVYLCASSLGSPYEQYFGPGTRLTVT.

The V gene is TRBV11-2, the J gene TRBJ2-7; 7 bases agree with TRBD2. Trimming took 3 bases from V and 7 from J; bases not matched to a gene: 6. CDR1 and CDR2 from the germline V gene are SGHAT and FQNNGV. The CDR3 has 13 residues. CDR3 sequence (DNA): TGTGCCAGCAGCTTGGGGACTACGTGGGAGCAGTACGTC. This gives the protein CASSLGTTWEQYV.

The genes are TRBV19 and TRBJ2-7; D unresolved. CDR3 length: 13 amino acids. Trimming removed 10 bases from V and 3 bases from J, with 16 bases in between. Germline V gene data show CDR1 as LNHDA and CDR2 as SQIVND (reference sequence). The CDR3 sequence is CATQDTNGYEQYF. The DNA for the CDR3 is TGTGCCACCCAAGACACCAACGGCTACGAGCAGTACTTC.

V and J are TRBV12-3 or TRBV12-4 and TRBJ2-4; D call uncertain. Trimming pared 6 bases from V and 0 bases from J, leaving 12 bases between. The CDR3 loop spans 15 amino acids. The CDR3 spells CASRETLLAKNIQYF. In DNA form, the CDR3 reads TGTGCCAGCAGAGAGACATTACTAGCCAAAAACATTCAGTACTTC.

The chain joins TRBV3-1 to TRBJ1-1, with D uncertain. The V end lost 0 bases, the J end lost 4 bases, and 15 bases lay between the germline ends. Germline V gives CDR1 LGHDT, CDR2 YNNKEL (reference sequence). This CDR3 is 16 amino acids long. The CDR3 sequence: CASSQERVGGFTEAFF. The DNA for the CDR3 is TGTGCCAGCAGCCAAGAAAGGGTCGGAGGTTTCACTGAAGCTTTCTTT.

This clonotype was observed many times. The chain combines TRBV10-3 with TRBJ2-2; 11 nucleotides agree with TRBD2. Germline V gives CDR1 ENHRY, CDR2 SYGVKD. CDR3 size: 17 residues. Trimming cost V 2 bases and J 1 base; bases outside gene matches: 3. The CDR3 sequence: CAISEETSGVNTGELFF. As DNA, the CDR3 is TGTGCCATCAGTGAGGAGACTAGCGGGGTGAACACCGGGGAGCTGTTTTTT.

V gene TRBV5-1 combines with J gene TRBJ1-1; weak D call: TRBD1 (5 bases). The CDR3 covers 17 residues. Germline loops: CDR1 SGHRS, CDR2 YFSETQ. Trimming removed 1 base at V and 4 bases at J, with 20 bases between. CDR3 bases: TGCGCCAGCAGCTTGAACCCCGGGAGGGGTGCTGGCACTGAAGCTTTCTTT. Its translation is CASSLNPGRGAGTEAFF.

This clonotype was detected ten times or more. This chain uses TRBV6-4 with TRBJ2-3; 8 bases line up with TRBD2. V was clipped by 3 bases and J by 4 bases; unmatched bases: 6. This CDR3 has 15 residues. Per germline, CDR1 MRHNA and CDR2 SNTAGT. This CDR3 reads CASSETGGAADTQYF. CDR3 sequence (DNA): TGTGCCAGCAGTGAAACCGGGGGGGCCGCAGATACGCAGTATTTT.

This clonotype was seen more than once but under ten times. This chain links TRBV24-1 with TRBJ1-5; D is possibly TRBD1 (5 bases). There are 16 residues in the CDR3. Between the trimmed V and J ends, which lost 5 bases and 3 bases, there was a span of 16 bases. Germline V gene sequence: CDR1 KGHDR, CDR2 SFDVKD. The CDR3: CATSVLGQGNNQPQHF. The CDR3 coding sequence is TGTGCCACCAGTGTCCTCGGGCAGGGCAACAATCAGCCCCAGCATTTT.

This clonotype was counted at least ten times. This chain joins TRBV5-1 and TRBJ2-2, with D possibly matching TRBD1 (6 bases). From germline, CDR1 is SGHRS and CDR2 YFSETQ. V was shortened by 3 bases and J by 5 bases, with 17 bases between the two germline ends. The CDR3 loop spans 16 amino acids. CDR3 bases: TGCGCCAGCAGCTGGCCGGGACAATCGTCAACCGGGGAGCTGTTTTTT. The encoded protein is CASSWPGQSSTGELFF. The full variable domain, its missing parts supplied by reference TRBV5-1 and TRBJ2-2, is KAGVTQTPRYLIKTRGQQVTLSCSPISGHRSVSWYQQTPGQGLQFLFEYFSETQRNKGNFPGRFSGRQFSNSRSEMNVSTLELGDSALYLCASSWPGQSSTGELFFGEGSRLTVL.

This clonotype was seen more than once but under ten times. The V call is TRBV5-1, the J call TRBJ1-2; 7 positions match TRBD1. The J segment lost 6 bases and the V segment lost 4 bases, leaving 9 bases of the junction unmatched. The CDR3 sequence is 14 residues long. The germline V gene encodes CDR1 SGHRS and CDR2 YFSETQ. The CDR3 nucleotides are TGCGCCAGCAGCGTCCGTACAGGGGACCATGGCTACACCTTC. It specifies CASSVRTGDHGYTF. Using reference TRBV5-1 and TRBJ1-2 for the parts outside the CDR3, the full variable domain is KAGVTQTPRYLIKTRGQQVTLSCSPISGHRSVSWYQQTPGQGLQFLFEYFSETQRNKGNFPGRFSGRQFSNSRSEMNVSTLELGDSALYLCASSVRTGDHGYTFGSGTRLTVV.